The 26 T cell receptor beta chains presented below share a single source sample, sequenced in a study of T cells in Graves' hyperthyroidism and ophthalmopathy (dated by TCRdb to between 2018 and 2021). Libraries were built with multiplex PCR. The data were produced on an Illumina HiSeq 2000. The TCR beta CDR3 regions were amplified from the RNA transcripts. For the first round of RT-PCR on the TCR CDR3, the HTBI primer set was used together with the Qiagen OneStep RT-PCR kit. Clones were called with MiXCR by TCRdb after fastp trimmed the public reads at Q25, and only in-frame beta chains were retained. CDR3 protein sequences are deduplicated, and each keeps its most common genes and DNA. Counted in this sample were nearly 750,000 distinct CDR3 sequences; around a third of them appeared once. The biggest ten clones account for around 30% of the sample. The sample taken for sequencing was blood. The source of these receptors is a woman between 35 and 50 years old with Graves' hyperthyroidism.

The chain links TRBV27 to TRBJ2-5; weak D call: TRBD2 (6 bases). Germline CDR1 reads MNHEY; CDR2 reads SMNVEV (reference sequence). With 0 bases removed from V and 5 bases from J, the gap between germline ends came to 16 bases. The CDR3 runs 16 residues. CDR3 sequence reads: CASSLSGRRGPETQYF. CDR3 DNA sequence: TGTGCCAGCAGTTTATCTGGGCGGAGGGGCCCCGAGACCCAGTACTTC.

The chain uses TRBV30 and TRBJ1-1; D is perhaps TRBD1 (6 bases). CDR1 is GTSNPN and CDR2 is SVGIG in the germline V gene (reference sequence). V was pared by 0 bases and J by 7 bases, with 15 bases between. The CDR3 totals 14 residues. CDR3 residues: CAWSVAGALGEAFF. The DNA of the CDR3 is TGTGCCTGGAGTGTGGCAGGGGCGCTTGGTGAAGCTTTCTTT.

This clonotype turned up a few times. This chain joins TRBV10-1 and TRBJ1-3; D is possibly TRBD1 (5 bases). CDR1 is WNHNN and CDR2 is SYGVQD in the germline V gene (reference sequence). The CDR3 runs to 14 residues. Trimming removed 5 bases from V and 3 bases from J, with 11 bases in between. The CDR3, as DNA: TGCGCCAGCAGTTCTCAGGGCCTTGGAAACACCATATATTTT. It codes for CASSSQGLGNTIYF.

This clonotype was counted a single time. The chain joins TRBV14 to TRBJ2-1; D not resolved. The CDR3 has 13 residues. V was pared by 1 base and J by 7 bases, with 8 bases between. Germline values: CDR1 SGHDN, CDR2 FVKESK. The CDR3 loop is CASSQASHNEQFF. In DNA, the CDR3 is TGTGCCAGCAGCCAAGCTTCTCATAATGAGCAGTTCTTC.

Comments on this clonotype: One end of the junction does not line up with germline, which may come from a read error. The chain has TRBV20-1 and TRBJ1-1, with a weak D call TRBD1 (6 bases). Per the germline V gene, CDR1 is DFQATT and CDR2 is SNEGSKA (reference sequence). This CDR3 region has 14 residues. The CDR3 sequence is CSARRGGADTEALF. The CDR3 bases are TGCAGTGCTAGACGGGGGGGCGCCGATACTGAAGCTCTCTTT.

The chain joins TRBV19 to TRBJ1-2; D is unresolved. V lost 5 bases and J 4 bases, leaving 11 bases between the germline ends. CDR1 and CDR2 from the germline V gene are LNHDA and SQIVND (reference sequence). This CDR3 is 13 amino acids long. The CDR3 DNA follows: TGTGCCAGTAGTTCAGGACGGACCTATGGCTACACCTTC. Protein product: CASSSGRTYGYTF.

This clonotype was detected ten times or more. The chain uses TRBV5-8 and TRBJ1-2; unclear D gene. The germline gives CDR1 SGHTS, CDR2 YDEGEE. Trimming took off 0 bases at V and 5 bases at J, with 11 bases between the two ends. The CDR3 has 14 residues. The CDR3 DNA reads TGTGCCAGCAGCTTGGTGTTGGAAAATTATGGCTACACCTTC. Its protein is CASSLVLENYGYTF. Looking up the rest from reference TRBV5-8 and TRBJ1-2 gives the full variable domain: EAGVTQSPTHLIKTRGQQATLRCSPISGHTSVYWYQQALGLGLQFLLWYDEGEERNRGNFPPRFSGRQFPNYSSELNVNALELEDSALYLCASSLVLENYGYTFGSGTRLTVV.

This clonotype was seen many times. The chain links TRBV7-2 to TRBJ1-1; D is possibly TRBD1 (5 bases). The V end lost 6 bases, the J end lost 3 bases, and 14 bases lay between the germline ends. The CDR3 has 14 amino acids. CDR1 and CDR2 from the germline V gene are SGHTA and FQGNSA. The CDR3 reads CASSFQGWDTEAFF. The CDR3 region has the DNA TGTGCCAGCAGTTTTCAGGGTTGGGACACTGAAGCTTTCTTT.

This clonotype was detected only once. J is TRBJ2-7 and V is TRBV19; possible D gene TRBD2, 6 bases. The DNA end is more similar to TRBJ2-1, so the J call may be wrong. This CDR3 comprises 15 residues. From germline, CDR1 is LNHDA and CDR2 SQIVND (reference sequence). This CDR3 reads CASSITGEPYNEQFF. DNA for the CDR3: TGTGCCAGTAGTATTACGGGGGAGCCCTACAATGAGCAGTTCTTC.

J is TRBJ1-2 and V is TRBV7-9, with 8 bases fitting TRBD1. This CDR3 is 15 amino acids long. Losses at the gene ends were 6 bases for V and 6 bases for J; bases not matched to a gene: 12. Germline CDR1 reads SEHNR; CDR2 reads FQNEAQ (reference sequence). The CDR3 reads CASSYPGGGEDGYTF. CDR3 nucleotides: TGTGCCAGCAGTTACCCAGGGGGCGGGGAAGATGGCTACACCTTC.

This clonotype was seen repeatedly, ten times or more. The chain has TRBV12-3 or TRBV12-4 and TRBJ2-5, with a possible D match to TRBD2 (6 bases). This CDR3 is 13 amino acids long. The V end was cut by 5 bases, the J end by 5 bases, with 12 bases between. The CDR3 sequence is CASSPGLEETQYF. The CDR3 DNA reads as TGTGCCAGCAGTCCGGGACTCGAGGAGACCCAGTACTTC.

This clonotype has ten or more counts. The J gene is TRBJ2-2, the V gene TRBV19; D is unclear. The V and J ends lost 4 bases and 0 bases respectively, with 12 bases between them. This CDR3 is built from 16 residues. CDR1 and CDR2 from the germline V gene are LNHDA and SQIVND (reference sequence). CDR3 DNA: TGTGCCAGTAGTAGGCGACCAGATTCGAACACCGGGGAGCTGTTTTTT. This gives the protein CASSRRPDSNTGELFF.

The CDR3 reads CASSPQGDLDNYGYTF. The CDR3, as DNA: TGTGCCAGCAGTCCCCAGGGGGATCTTGATAACTATGGCTACACCTTC. The J gene is TRBJ1-2, the V gene TRBV12-3 or TRBV12-4; TRBD1 matches 7 bases. The CDR3 spans 16 residues. The trim removed 5 bases at V and 1 base at J, leaving 10 bases unmatched.

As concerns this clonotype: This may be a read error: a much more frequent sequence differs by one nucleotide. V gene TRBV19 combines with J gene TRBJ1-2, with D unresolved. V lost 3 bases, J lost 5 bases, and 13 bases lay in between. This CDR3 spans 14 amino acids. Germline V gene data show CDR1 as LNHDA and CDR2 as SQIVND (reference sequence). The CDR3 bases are TGTGCCAGTAGTATCCAGGAAGCTTCATATGGCTACACCTTC. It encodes CASSIQEASYGYTF.

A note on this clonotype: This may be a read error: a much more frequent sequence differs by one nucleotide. The DNA of the CDR3 is TGTGCCAGTATGGCGAGCGAGTACGAGACCCAGTACTTC. This encodes CASMASEYETQYF. This rearrangement joins TRBV19 to TRBJ2-5; D remains ambiguous. Trimming shortened V by 7 bases and J by 5 bases, and 14 bases separated the two germline ends. The CDR3 is 13 residues long. The germline CDR1 and CDR2 sequences are LNHDA and SQIVND (reference sequence).

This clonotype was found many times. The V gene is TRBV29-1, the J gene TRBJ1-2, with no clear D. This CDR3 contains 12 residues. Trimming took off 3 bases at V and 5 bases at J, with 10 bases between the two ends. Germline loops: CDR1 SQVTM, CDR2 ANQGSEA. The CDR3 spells CSVEVGAYGYTF. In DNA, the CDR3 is TGCAGCGTTGAGGTCGGAGCTTATGGCTACACCTTC.

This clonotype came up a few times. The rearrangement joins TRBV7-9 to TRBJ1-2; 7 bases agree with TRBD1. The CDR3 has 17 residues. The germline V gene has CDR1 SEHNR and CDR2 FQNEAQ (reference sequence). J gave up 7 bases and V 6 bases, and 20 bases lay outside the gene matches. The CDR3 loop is CASSYLGAGGPSGGYTF. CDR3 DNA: TGTGCCAGCAGTTATTTGGGGGCAGGGGGTCCCTCCGGTGGCTACACCTTC.

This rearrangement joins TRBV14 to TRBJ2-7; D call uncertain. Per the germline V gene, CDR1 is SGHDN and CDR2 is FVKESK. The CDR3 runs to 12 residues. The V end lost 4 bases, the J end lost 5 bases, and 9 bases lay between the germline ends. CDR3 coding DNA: TGTGCCAGCAGCCTCTTAACCCACGAGCAGTACTTC. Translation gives CASSLLTHEQYF.

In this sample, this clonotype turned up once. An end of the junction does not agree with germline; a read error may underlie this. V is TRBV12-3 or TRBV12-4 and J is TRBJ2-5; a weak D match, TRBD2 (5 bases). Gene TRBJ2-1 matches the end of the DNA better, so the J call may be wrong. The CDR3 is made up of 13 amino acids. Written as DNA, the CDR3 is TGTGCCAGTAGTTTAGAGGGTTGGCATGACCAGTTCTTC. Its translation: CASSLEGWHDQFF.

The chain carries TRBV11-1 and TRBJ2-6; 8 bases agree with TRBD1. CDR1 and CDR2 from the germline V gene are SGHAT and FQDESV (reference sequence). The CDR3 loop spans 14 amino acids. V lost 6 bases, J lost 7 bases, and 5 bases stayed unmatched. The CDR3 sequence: CASRLTGGANVLTF. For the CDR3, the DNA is TGTGCCAGCAGACTCACAGGGGGTGCCAACGTCCTGACTTTC.

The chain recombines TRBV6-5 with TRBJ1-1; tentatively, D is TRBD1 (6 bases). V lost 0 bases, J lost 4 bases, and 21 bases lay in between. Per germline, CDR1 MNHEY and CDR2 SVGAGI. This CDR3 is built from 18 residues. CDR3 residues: CASSYSRGRRRGSTEAFF. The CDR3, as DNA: TGTGCCAGCAGTTACTCGAGGGGGAGGAGGAGAGGGAGCACTGAAGCTTTCTTT.

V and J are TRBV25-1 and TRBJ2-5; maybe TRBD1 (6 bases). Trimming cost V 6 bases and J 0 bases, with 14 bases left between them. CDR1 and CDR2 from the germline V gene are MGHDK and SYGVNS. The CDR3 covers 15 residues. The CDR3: CASSGSGGHQETQYF. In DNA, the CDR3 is TGTGCCAGCAGCGGAAGTGGGGGCCACCAAGAGACCCAGTACTTC.

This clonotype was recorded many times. The CDR3 here is CASSPDRGSYEQYF. For the CDR3, the DNA is TGTGCCAGCAGCCCGGACAGGGGAAGCTACGAGCAGTACTTC. V usage is TRBV7-2 and J usage is TRBJ2-7; 9 bases are a match to TRBD1. CDR3 length: 14 residues. Per germline, CDR1 SGHTA and CDR2 FQGNSA. The V segment lost 5 bases and the J segment 3 bases; nucleotides outside the gene matches: 5.

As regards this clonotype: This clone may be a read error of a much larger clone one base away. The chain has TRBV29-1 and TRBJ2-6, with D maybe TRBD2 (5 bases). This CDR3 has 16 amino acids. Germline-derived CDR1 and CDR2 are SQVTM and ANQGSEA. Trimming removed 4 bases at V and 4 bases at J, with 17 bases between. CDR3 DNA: TGCAGCGTTGGGCCTTCAAATCCGGGAGGGGCCAACGTCCTGACTTTC. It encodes CSVGPSNPGGANVLTF.

The CDR3: CASSLMRGDTGELFF. CDR3 DNA: TGTGCCAGCAGCTTAATGCGGGGGGACACCGGGGAGCTGTTTTTT. The chain has TRBV7-2 and TRBJ2-2, with 8 bases that match TRBD2. V was pared by 2 bases and J by 3 bases, with 2 bases of the junction left unmatched. The CDR3 contains 15 residues. The germline V gene has CDR1 SGHTA and CDR2 FQGNSA.

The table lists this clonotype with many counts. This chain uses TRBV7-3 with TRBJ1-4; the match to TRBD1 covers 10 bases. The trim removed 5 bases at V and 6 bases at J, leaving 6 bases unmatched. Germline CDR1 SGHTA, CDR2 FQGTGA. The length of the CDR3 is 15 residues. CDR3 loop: CASSLGQGDDEKLFF. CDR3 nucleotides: TGTGCCAGCAGCCTAGGACAGGGGGATGATGAAAAACTGTTTTTT.